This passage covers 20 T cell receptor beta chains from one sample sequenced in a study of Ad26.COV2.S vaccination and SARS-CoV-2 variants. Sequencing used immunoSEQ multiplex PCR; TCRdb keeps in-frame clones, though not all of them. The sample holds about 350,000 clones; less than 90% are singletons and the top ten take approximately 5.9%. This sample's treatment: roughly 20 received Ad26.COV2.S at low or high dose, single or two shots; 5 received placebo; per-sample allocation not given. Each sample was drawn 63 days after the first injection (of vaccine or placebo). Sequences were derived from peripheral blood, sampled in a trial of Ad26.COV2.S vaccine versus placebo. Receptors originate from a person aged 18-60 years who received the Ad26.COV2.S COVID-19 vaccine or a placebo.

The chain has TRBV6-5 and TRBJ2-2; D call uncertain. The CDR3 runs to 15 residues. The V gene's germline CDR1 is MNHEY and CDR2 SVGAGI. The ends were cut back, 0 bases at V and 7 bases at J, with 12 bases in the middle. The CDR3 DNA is TGTGCCAGCAGTTACTCGAATCCAGCGAGCGGGGAGCTGTTTTTT. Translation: CASSYSNPASGELFF.

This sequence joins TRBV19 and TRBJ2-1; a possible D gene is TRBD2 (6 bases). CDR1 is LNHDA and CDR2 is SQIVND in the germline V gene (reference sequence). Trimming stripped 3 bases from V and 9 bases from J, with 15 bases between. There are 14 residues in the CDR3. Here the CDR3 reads CASSMVEGKGEQFF. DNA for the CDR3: TGTGCCAGTAGTATGGTGGAGGGAAAGGGTGAGCAGTTCTTC.

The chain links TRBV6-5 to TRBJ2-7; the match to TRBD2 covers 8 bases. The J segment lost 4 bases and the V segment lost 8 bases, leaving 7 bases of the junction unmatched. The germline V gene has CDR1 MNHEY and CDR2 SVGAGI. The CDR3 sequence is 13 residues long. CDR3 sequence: CASWQAGEYEQYF. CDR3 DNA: TGTGCCAGCTGGCAAGCGGGAGAGTACGAGCAGTACTTC.

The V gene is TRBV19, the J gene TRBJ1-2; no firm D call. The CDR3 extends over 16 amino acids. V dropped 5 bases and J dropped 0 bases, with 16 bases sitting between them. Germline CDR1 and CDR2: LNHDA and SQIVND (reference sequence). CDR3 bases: TGTGCCAGTAGTTTTTCTTCGACGGTTACTAACTATGGCTACACCTTC. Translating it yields CASSFSSTVTNYGYTF.

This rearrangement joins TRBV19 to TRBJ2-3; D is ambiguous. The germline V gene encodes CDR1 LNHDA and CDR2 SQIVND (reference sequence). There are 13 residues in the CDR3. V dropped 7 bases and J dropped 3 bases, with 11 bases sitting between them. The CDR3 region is CASTMGRTDTQYF. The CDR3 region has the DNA TGTGCCAGTACTATGGGCCGGACAGATACGCAGTATTTT.

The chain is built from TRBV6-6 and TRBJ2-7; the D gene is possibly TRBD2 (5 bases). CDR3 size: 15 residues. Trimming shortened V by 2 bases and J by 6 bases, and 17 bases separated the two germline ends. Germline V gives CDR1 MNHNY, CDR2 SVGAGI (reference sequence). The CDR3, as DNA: TGTGCCAGCAGTTACGTTCTAGTGACCCGGGGCGAGCAGTACTTC. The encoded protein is CASSYVLVTRGEQYF.

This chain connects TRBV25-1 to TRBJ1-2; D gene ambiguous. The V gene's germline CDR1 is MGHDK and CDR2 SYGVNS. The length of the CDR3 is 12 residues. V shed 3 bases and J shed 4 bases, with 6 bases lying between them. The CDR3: CASSDGSYGYTF. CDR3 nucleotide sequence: TGTGCCAGCAGTGACGGTAGCTATGGCTACACCTTC.

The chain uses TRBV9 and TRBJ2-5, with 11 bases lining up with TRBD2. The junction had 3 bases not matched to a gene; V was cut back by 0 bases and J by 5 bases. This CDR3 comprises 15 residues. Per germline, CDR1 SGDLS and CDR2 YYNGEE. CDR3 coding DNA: TGTGCCAGCAGCGTAGTGGCTAGCGGGGGGGAGACCCAGTACTTC. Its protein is CASSVVASGGETQYF. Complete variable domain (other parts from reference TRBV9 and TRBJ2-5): DSGVTQTPKHLITATGQRVTLRCSPRSGDLSVYWYQQSLDQGLQFLIQYYNGEERAKGNILERFSAQQFPDLHSELNLSSLELGDSALYFCASSVVASGGETQYFGPGTRLLVL.

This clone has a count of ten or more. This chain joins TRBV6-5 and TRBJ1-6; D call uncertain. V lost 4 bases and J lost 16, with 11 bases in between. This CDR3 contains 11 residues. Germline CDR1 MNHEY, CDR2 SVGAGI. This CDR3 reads CASSSAQVLHF. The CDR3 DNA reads TGTGCCAGCAGTTCCGCCCAAGTTCTCCACTTT.

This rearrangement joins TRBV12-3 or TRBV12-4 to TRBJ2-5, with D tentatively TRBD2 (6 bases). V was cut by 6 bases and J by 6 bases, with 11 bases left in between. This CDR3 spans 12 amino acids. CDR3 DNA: TGTGCCAGCAGCCTGGGGAGGAAGACCCAGTACTTC. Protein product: CASSLGRKTQYF.

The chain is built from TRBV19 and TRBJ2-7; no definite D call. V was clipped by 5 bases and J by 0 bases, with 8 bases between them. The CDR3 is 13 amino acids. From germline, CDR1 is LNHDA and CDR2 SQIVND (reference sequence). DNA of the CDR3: TGTGCCAGTAGTGGGCTCCGCTCCTACGAGCAGTACTTC. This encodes CASSGLRSYEQYF.

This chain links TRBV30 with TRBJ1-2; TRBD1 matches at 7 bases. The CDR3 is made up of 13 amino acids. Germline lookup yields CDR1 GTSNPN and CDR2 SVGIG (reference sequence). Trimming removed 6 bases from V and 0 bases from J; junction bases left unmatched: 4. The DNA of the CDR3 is TGTGCCTGTGACAGGGAGGCTAACTATGGCTACACCTTC. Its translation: CACDREANYGYTF. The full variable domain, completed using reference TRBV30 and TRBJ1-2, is SQTIHQWPATLVQPVGSPLSLECTVEGTSNPNLYWYRQAAGRGLQLLFYSVGIGQISSEVPQNLSASRPQDRQFILSSKKLLLSDSGFYLCACDREANYGYTFGSGTRLTVV.

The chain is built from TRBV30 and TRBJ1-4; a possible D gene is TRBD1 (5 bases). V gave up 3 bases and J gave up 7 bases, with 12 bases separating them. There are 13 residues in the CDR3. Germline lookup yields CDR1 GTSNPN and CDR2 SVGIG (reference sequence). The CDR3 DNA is TGTGCCTGGAGCCTCGGGGACGCTGAAAAACTGTTTTTT. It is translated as CAWSLGDAEKLFF.

CDR3 sequence reads: CASSQTLGTGSSGNTIYF. CDR3 nucleotide sequence: TGTGCCAGCAGCCAGACCTTAGGGACAGGTAGCTCTGGAAACACCATATATTTT. This chain joins TRBV3-1 (or the pseudogene TRBV3-2) and TRBJ1-3, with TRBD1 identical over 8 bases. The CDR3 totals 18 residues. V was clipped by 3 bases and J by 0 bases; unmatched bases: 10. The germline CDR1 and CDR2 sequences are LGHDT and YNNKEL (reference sequence).

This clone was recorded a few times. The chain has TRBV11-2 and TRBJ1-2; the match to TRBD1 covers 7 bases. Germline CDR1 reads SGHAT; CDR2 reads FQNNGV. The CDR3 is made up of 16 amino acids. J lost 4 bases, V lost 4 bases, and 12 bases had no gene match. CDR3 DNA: TGTGCCAGCAGCTCCATCCGAGGACAGGCTCCCTATGGCTACACCTTC. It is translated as CASSSIRGQAPYGYTF.

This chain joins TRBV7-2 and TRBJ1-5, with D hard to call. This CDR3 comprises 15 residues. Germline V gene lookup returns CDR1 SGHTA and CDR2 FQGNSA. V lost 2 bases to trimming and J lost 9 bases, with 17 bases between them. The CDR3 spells CASSLNQAPTGPQHF. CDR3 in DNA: TGTGCCAGCAGCTTAAATCAGGCCCCCACCGGGCCCCAGCATTTT.

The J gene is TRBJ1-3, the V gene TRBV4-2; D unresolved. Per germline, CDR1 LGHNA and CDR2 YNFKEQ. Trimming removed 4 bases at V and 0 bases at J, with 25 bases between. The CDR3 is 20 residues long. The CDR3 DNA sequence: TGTGCCAGCAGCCCGCGAGTGGGTATAAACTCGCCTATCTCTGGAAACACCATATATTTT. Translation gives CASSPRVGINSPISGNTIYF.

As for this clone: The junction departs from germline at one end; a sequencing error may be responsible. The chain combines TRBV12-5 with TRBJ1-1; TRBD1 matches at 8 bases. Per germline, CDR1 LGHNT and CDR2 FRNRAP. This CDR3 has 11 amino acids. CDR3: CASGHGTGRFF. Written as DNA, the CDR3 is TGTGCTAGTGGTCACGGGACAGGAAGGTTTTTT.

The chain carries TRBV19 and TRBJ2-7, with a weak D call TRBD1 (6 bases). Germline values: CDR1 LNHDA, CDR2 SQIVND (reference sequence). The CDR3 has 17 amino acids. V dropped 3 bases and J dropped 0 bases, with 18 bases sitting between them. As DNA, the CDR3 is TGTGCCAGTAGTATGCCCCCAGGACAGTCTACCTCCTACGAGCAGTACTTC. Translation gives CASSMPPGQSTSYEQYF.

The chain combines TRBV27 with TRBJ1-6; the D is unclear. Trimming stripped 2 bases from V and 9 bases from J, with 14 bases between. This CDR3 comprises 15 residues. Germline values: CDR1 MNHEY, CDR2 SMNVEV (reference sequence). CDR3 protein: CASSLAGLGISPLHF. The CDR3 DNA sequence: TGTGCCAGCAGTTTAGCGGGTTTAGGGATTTCACCCCTCCACTTT.